This T cell receptor beta chain is from a study of beta chain features in type 1 diabetes. Findings of the study overall: Fewer insertions but more deletions were seen at VDJ junctions in type 1 diabetes patients. A potential PCR bias toward shorter templates would be equal in patient and control samples.

Expressed TCRB transcripts were sequenced, since all the RNA that had been isolated was reverse transcribed. Millions of reads was the average for naive, central memory and regulatory T cell samples. The repertoire was sequenced with immunoSEQ multiplex PCR; TCRdb's copy has only in-frame clones and lacks some. This table holds about 150,000 clones, approximately 8.1% found once. This clone has a handful of counts. Its target is unknown. The CDR3 is 15 amino acids. After removal of 5 bases from V and 6 bases from J, the junction contained 12 bases not matched to a gene. Germline values: CDR1 MDHEN, CDR2 SYDVKM.

The rearrangement links TRBV28 to TRBJ1-2; the match to TRBD1 covers 7 bases. The TCR originated in a man between 18 and 29 years old in good health. Sequencing was carried out using central memory CD4+ T cells from blood. Written as DNA, the CDR3 is TGTGCCAGCAGTAAACAGGGGACAGTGGGTGATGGCTACACCTTC. Translating gives CASSKQGTVGDGYTF.